Listed here are 19 T cell receptor beta chains from one sample, sequenced in a study of PD-1 blockade in classical Hodgkin lymphoma. Assay used: immunoSEQ multiplex PCR; TCRdb lists only in-frame clones, some missing. The sample gives around 31,000 clones, roughly four fifths of which show up once; approximately 0.88% is in the top ten. Noted time point: cycle 4 day 1 (C4D1), after more than five weeks of nivolumab. Each and every patient relapsed after autologous stem cell transplantation, and patients got differing brentuximab vedotin exposure. Magnetic negative selection was used to purify CD4+ T cells from PBMCs that had been thawed. This specimen consisted of CD4+ T cells from blood, obtained before the fourth cycle of nivolumab. The origin of the receptors is a human donor with classical Hodgkin lymphoma.

This CDR3 reads CASRDTAKNIQYF. In DNA, the CDR3 is TGCGCCAGCAGAGACACGGCCAAAAACATTCAGTACTTC. The chain combines TRBV10-2 with TRBJ2-4; D unclear. Trimming took off 6 bases at V and 1 base at J, with 7 bases between the two ends. The CDR3 length is 13 residues. The germline V gene has CDR1 WSHSY and CDR2 SAAADI.

This rearrangement joins TRBV7-9 to TRBJ1-1; no clear D gene. Germline values: CDR1 SEHNR, CDR2 FQNEAQ (reference sequence). The V and J ends lost 2 bases and 1 base respectively, with 8 bases between them. This CDR3 comprises 14 residues. CDR3 protein: CASSLINGNTEAFF. CDR3 DNA: TGTGCCAGCAGCTTAATTAACGGGAACACTGAAGCTTTCTTT.

The chain carries TRBV7-2 and TRBJ1-1; 7 bases fit TRBD1. Germline lookup yields CDR1 SGHTA and CDR2 FQGNSA. This CDR3 contains 14 residues. The V gene end was trimmed by 5 bases and the J gene end by 5 bases; junction bases not matched to a gene: 8. This chain's CDR3 is CASSPHRGQTEAFF. The CDR3 DNA reads TGTGCCAGCAGCCCTCACAGGGGTCAGACTGAAGCTTTCTTT.

The V gene is TRBV4-1, the J gene TRBJ2-3, with TRBD2 as a possible D gene (5 bases). There are 17 residues in the CDR3. V lost 0 bases and J lost 1, with 14 bases in between. CDR1 is MGHRA, CDR2 YSYEKL, per germline. The chain's CDR3 is CASSQEAVARRTDTQYF. The CDR3 DNA reads as TGCGCCAGCAGCCAAGAAGCGGTAGCTCGGCGCACAGATACGCAGTATTTT.

The rearrangement links TRBV19 to TRBJ2-5, with unresolved D. The germline V gene has CDR1 LNHDA and CDR2 SQIVND (reference sequence). The CDR3 is 11 amino acids. V lost 4 bases to trimming and J lost 5 bases, with 5 bases between them. CDR3 coding DNA: TGTGCCAGTAGTACCACGGAGACCCAGTACTTC. As protein: CASSTTETQYF.

In this sample, this clone turned up a few times. The chain links TRBV6-5 to TRBJ1-1; possibly TRBD1 for D (6 bases). The CDR3 totals 13 residues. Germline CDR1 MNHEY, CDR2 SVGAGI. V was shortened by 6 bases and J by 1 base, with 9 bases between the two germline ends. The CDR3 reads CASSRTENTEAFF. The DNA for the CDR3 is TGTGCCAGCAGCAGGACAGAGAACACTGAAGCTTTCTTT.

V gene TRBV27 combines with J gene TRBJ2-3, with 7 bases fitting TRBD1. The CDR3 sequence is 16 residues long. V lost 7 bases to trimming and J lost 7 bases; unmatched junction nucleotides: 17. Germline V gives CDR1 MNHEY, CDR2 SMNVEV (reference sequence). The CDR3: CASTTNYRGRGYTQYF. For the CDR3, the DNA is TGTGCCAGCACCACTAACTACAGGGGACGGGGTTATACGCAGTATTTT.

The chain links TRBV6-5 to TRBJ2-5; D uncertain. The ends were cut back, 2 bases at V and 1 base at J, with 14 bases in the middle. The germline V gene encodes CDR1 MNHEY and CDR2 SVGAGI. This CDR3 is built from 16 residues. CDR3 coding DNA: TGTGCCAGCAGTTACGACCTGGGTTCCACCCAAGAGACCCAGTACTTC. Translation gives CASSYDLGSTQETQYF.

This chain links TRBV6-5 with TRBJ2-3, with 7 bases lining up with TRBD1. CDR1 is MNHEY and CDR2 is SVGAGI in the germline V gene. V trimming: 8 bases; J trimming: 6 bases; junction bases outside the gene matches: 8. The CDR3 is 13 residues long. The CDR3 DNA follows: TGTGCCAGCGGGAGAGGGGGCTTGGATACGCAGTATTTT. Amino acid sequence: CASGRGGLDTQYF.

V usage is TRBV30 and J usage is TRBJ1-4, with 7 bases matching TRBD1. J was trimmed by 6 bases and V by 1 base; bases with no gene match: 8. This CDR3 contains 15 residues. Germline-derived CDR1 and CDR2 are GTSNPN and SVGIG (reference sequence). The CDR3 reads CAWSATGARHEKLFF. In nucleotides, the CDR3 is TGTGCCTGGAGTGCAACAGGGGCTAGACATGAAAAACTGTTTTTT. Full variable domain (outside the CDR3, taken from reference TRBV30 and TRBJ1-4): SQTIHQWPATLVQPVGSPLSLECTVEGTSNPNLYWYRQAAGRGLQLLFYSVGIGQISSEVPQNLSASRPQDRQFILSSKKLLLSDSGFYLCAWSATGARHEKLFFGSGTQLSVL.

The DNA for the CDR3 is TGTGCCAGCAGCGGGGCGGGGGCGACTGAAGCTTTCTTT. Translated, it gives CASSGAGATEAFF. The chain combines TRBV9 with TRBJ1-1, with D tentatively TRBD1 (6 bases). This CDR3 comprises 13 residues. The germline V and J ends were trimmed by 3 bases and 5 bases, with 11 bases remaining between them. The germline V gene has CDR1 SGDLS and CDR2 YYNGEE.

The rearrangement uses TRBV13 and TRBJ1-6; the match to TRBD1 covers 8 bases. V lost 6 bases and J lost 10; bases outside the gene matches: 5. Germline assignment: CDR1 PRHDT and CDR2 FYEKMQ (reference sequence). The CDR3 consists of 13 residues. CDR3 residues: CASSQDRDSPLHF. The CDR3 DNA is TGTGCCAGCAGTCAGGACAGGGACTCACCCCTCCACTTT. The full variable domain, its missing parts supplied by reference TRBV13 and TRBJ1-6, is AAGVIQSPRHLIKEKRETATLKCYPIPRHDTVYWYQQGPGQDPQFLISFYEKMQSDKGSIPDRFSAQQFSDYHSELNMSSLELGDSALYFCASSQDRDSPLHFGNGTRLTVT.

The V call is TRBV7-2, the J call TRBJ2-3; TRBD1 matches at 10 bases. Trimming removed 5 bases from V and 5 bases from J; junction bases left unmatched: 10. The CDR3 is 16 residues long. CDR1 is SGHTA and CDR2 is FQGNSA in the germline V gene. CDR3 residues: CASSNPGTGVVDTQYF. The CDR3 nucleotides are TGTGCCAGCAGCAACCCCGGGACAGGGGTTGTAGATACGCAGTATTTT.

DNA for the CDR3: TGTGCCAGCAGTGAGAGGCGGGGGGGAGCCAATGAGCAGTTCTTC. Its protein is CASSERRGGANEQFF. The chain combines TRBV6-1 with TRBJ2-1, with TRBD2 identical over 9 bases. Germline CDR1 and CDR2: MNHNS and SASEGT. The CDR3 has 15 residues. With V trimmed by 3 bases and J by 6 bases, 6 bases remained unmatched.

The genes are TRBV18 and TRBJ1-1; unclear D gene. Germline CDR1 is KGHSH and CDR2 is LQKENI. Trimming removed 6 bases at V and 10 bases at J, with 15 bases between. The CDR3 extends over 12 amino acids. This CDR3 is CASSPQDSGAFF. CDR3 coding DNA: TGTGCCAGCTCCCCCCAGGATTCTGGAGCTTTCTTT.

This clone was detected a few times. The chain combines TRBV18 with TRBJ1-2, with D uncertain. The CDR3 is 15 residues long. V lost 3 bases and J 3 bases, leaving 14 bases between the germline ends. Germline loops: CDR1 KGHSH, CDR2 LQKENI. CDR3 sequence: CASSPQTNWDYGYTF. CDR3 coding DNA: TGTGCCAGCTCACCTCAGACAAATTGGGACTATGGCTACACCTTC. The full variable domain, completed using reference TRBV18 and TRBJ1-2, is NAGVMQNPRHLVRRRGQEARLRCSPMKGHSHVYWYRQLPEEGLKFMVYLQKENIIDESGMPKERFSAEFPKEGPSILRIQQVVRGDSAAYFCASSPQTNWDYGYTFGSGTRLTVV.

The chain has TRBV11-3 and TRBJ2-2; D is undetermined. This CDR3 spans 14 amino acids. Germline CDR1 is SGHNT and CDR2 is YENEEA. Trimming left V 5 bases short and J 1 base short, with 8 bases between. The chain's CDR3 is CASSPFQNTGELFF. CDR3 sequence (DNA): TGTGCCAGCAGCCCATTCCAGAACACCGGGGAGCTGTTTTTT.

This CDR3 is CASSLGQGASGELFF. CDR3 DNA: TGTGCCAGCAGCTTGGGACAGGGGGCCAGCGGGGAGCTGTTTTTT. This chain links TRBV11-1 with TRBJ2-2, with TRBD1 identical over 12 bases. The CDR3 runs 15 residues. Trimming removed 3 bases from V and 7 bases from J; junction bases left unmatched: 3. Germline loops: CDR1 SGHAT, CDR2 FQDESV (reference sequence).

The rearrangement joins TRBV5-1 to TRBJ2-5; TRBD2 might be the D (5 bases). The germline V gene encodes CDR1 SGHRS and CDR2 YFSETQ. V was cut by 0 bases and J by 2 bases, with 14 bases left in between. This CDR3 is built from 16 residues. The chain's CDR3 is CASSLAGQPGQETQYF. The CDR3 DNA sequence: TGCGCCAGCAGCTTGGCCGGCCAGCCGGGACAAGAGACCCAGTACTTC. The full variable domain, rest sourced from reference TRBV5-1 and TRBJ2-5, is KAGVTQTPRYLIKTRGQQVTLSCSPISGHRSVSWYQQTPGQGLQFLFEYFSETQRNKGNFPGRFSGRQFSNSRSEMNVSTLELGDSALYLCASSLAGQPGQETQYFGPGTRLLVL.